These 20 T cell receptor beta chains originate from one sample sequenced in a study of blood T cell repertoires in COVID-19 (dated by TCRdb to 2018 to 2020). Library construction relied on the immunoSEQ multiplex PCR assay. In TCRdb, the immuneACCESS table is reduced to in-frame sequences with V and J assigned. These tables do not hold every clone; where another copy was compared, an unresolved V gene accounts for under half, and the others remain unexplained. The sample profile shows about 89,000 clones; 72% of them were found once. The ten top clones hold about an eighth of the sample. Sample: peripheral blood. Receptor source: an elderly woman with acute or convalescent COVID-19.

The chain couples TRBV9 to TRBJ1-2; D might be TRBD1 (5 bases). The CDR3 is 15 amino acids. Germline V gene data show CDR1 as SGDLS and CDR2 as YYNGEE. Trimming shortened V by 3 bases and J by 8 bases, and 20 bases separated the two germline ends. As DNA, the CDR3 is TGTGCCAGCAGCGCTAGACAGCCTGGAGATGGCGGCTACACCTTC. Amino acids: CASSARQPGDGGYTF.

The J gene is TRBJ1-2, the V gene TRBV7-2, with D perhaps TRBD1 (5 bases). CDR1 is SGHTA and CDR2 is FQGNSA in the germline V gene. The CDR3 totals 17 residues. Trimming took off 0 bases at V and 5 bases at J, with 19 bases between the two ends. Written as DNA, the CDR3 is TGTGCCAGCAGCTTAGCCCGCGTCCGACAGTTCACTTATGGCTACACCTTC. It translates to CASSLARVRQFTYGYTF.

This clone was seen a few times. The J gene is TRBJ1-2, the V gene TRBV6-5; TRBD1 matches 9 bases. Germline CDR1 MNHEY, CDR2 SVGAGI. The ends lost 8 bases at V and 3 bases at J; junction bases unmatched: 4. The CDR3 runs to 13 residues. The CDR3 here is CASGTGPYYGYTF. CDR3 bases: TGTGCCAGCGGGACAGGGCCCTACTATGGCTACACCTTC.

In this sample, this clone turned up once. The genes are TRBV5-6 and TRBJ1-2; 9 bases fit TRBD1. J gave up 8 bases and V 2 bases, and 7 bases lay outside the gene matches. CDR3 length: 14 amino acids. Per the germline V gene, CDR1 is SGHDT and CDR2 is YYEEEE. The CDR3 loop reads CASSFLAGTGGYTF. As DNA, the CDR3 is TGTGCCAGCAGCTTCCTCGCGGGGACAGGGGGCTACACCTTC.

This CDR3 reads CASSQSQGAEGANVLTF. The CDR3 DNA reads as TGTGCCAGCAGCCAATCGCAGGGGGCAGAAGGGGCCAACGTCCTGACTTTC. The chain recombines TRBV3-1 (or the pseudogene TRBV3-2) with TRBJ2-6; 8 bases align to TRBD1. The CDR3 contains 17 residues. Per germline, CDR1 LGHDT and CDR2 YNNKEL (reference sequence). The junction had 7 bases not matched to a gene; V was cut back by 2 bases and J by 4 bases.

V usage is TRBV19 and J usage is TRBJ1-6; TRBD1 agrees at 10 bases. The germline gives CDR1 LNHDA, CDR2 SQIVND (reference sequence). The CDR3 covers 15 residues. With 7 bases clipped from V and 7 bases from J, the junction kept 7 bases outside the gene matches. The CDR3 nucleotides read TGTGCCAGTACCTACCGGGACAGGGGAAATTCACCCCTCCACTTT. Protein: CASTYRDRGNSPLHF. Filled out from reference TRBV19 and TRBJ1-6, the complete variable domain reads DGGITQSPKYLFRKEGQNVTLSCEQNLNHDAMYWYRQDPGQGLRLIYYSQIVNDFQKGDIAEGYSVSREKKESFPLTVTSAQKNPTAFYLCASTYRDRGNSPLHFGNGTRLTVT.

This chain links TRBV6-5 with TRBJ1-2; D remains ambiguous. CDR3 length: 13 amino acids. The germline V gene has CDR1 MNHEY and CDR2 SVGAGI. V lost 10 bases and J lost 7, with 19 bases in between. CDR3 region: CATTPGTQAGYTF. The CDR3 DNA reads TGTGCCACCACGCCAGGTACGCAAGCTGGCTACACCTTC.

This chain links TRBV5-4 with TRBJ2-3; 13 bases fit TRBD2. The length of the CDR3 is 16 residues. The V gene's germline CDR1 is SGHNT and CDR2 YYREEE (reference sequence). V lost 3 bases, J lost 2 bases, and 3 bases stayed unmatched. The CDR3 loop reads CASSSGLAGPTDTQYF. DNA for the CDR3: TGTGCCAGCAGCTCGGGACTAGCGGGGCCCACAGATACGCAGTATTTT.

The chain employs TRBV11-2 and TRBJ2-5, with 12 bases identical to TRBD1. V lost 1 base to trimming and J lost 5 bases; unmatched junction nucleotides: 8. The CDR3 has 17 residues. Germline assignment: CDR1 SGHAT and CDR2 FQNNGV. The CDR3 nucleotides are TGTGCCAGCAGCTTAGTAGGGGGACAGGGGGCATGGGAGACCCAGTACTTC. Its protein product is CASSLVGGQGAWETQYF.

The V gene is TRBV10-3, the J gene TRBJ2-1; 7 bases are a match to TRBD1. After removal of 6 bases from V and 7 bases from J, the junction contained 6 bases not matched to a gene. Per the germline V gene, CDR1 is ENHRY and CDR2 is SYGVKD. CDR3 size: 13 residues. CDR3: CAIRTGQRNEQFF. The CDR3 DNA reads TGTGCCATCAGAACGGGACAGCGGAATGAGCAGTTCTTC.

V gene TRBV19 combines with J gene TRBJ1-1, with a tentative D call TRBD1 (5 bases). This CDR3 comprises 14 residues. V lost 3 bases and J 4 bases, leaving 12 bases between the germline ends. Germline CDR1 and CDR2: LNHDA and SQIVND (reference sequence). The CDR3 loop is CASSILQGSTEAFF. The DNA for the CDR3 is TGTGCCAGTAGTATCCTCCAGGGATCCACTGAAGCTTTCTTT.

The rearrangement joins TRBV3-1 (or the pseudogene TRBV3-2) to TRBJ2-1; TRBD1 aligns across 7 bases. The CDR3 covers 12 residues. The J segment lost 7 bases and the V segment lost 4 bases, leaving 1 base of the junction unmatched. Germline CDR1 LGHDT, CDR2 YNNKEL (reference sequence). CDR3 protein: CASSRDRNEQFF. The CDR3 coding sequence is TGTGCCAGCAGCCGGGACAGAAATGAGCAGTTCTTC.

This chain links TRBV27 with TRBJ1-2; 7 nucleotides match TRBD1. The trim removed 5 bases at V and 14 bases at J, leaving 14 bases unmatched. The CDR3 contains 13 residues. Germline values: CDR1 MNHEY, CDR2 SMNVEV (reference sequence). The CDR3 sequence: CASSPVTGSVRTF. Here the CDR3 DNA reads TGTGCCAGCAGTCCGGTGACAGGGTCAGTAAGGACCTTC.

The CDR3 is CASSATGTSYGYTF. The CDR3 region has the DNA TGTGCCAGCAGCGCCACCGGGACAAGTTATGGCTACACCTTC. V is TRBV9 and J is TRBJ1-2; TRBD1 is a possible D gene (6 bases). Germline V gene sequence: CDR1 SGDLS, CDR2 YYNGEE. The CDR3 has 14 residues. Trimming removed 3 bases at V and 5 bases at J, with 14 bases between.

There are a few counts of this clone. The genes are TRBV6-2 or TRBV6-3 and TRBJ2-2, with TRBD1 identical over 7 bases. The germline V gene encodes CDR1 MNHEY and CDR2 SVGEGT. V lost 6 bases and J lost 3; bases outside the gene matches: 7. This CDR3 comprises 15 residues. The CDR3 DNA follows: TGTGCCAGCAGCCACACCGGGACAGACACCGGGGAGCTGTTTTTT. It yields the protein CASSHTGTDTGELFF.

The chain uses TRBV7-2 and TRBJ2-5; no definite D call. Germline V gives CDR1 SGHTA, CDR2 FQGNSA. The CDR3 consists of 13 residues. V lost 3 bases, J lost 5 bases, and 10 bases lay in between. The CDR3 reads CASSFTRWETQYF. For the CDR3, the DNA is TGTGCCAGCAGCTTCACACGCTGGGAGACCCAGTACTTC.

This chain links TRBV5-5 with TRBJ1-1; 9 bases map to TRBD1. Per the germline V gene, CDR1 is SGHKS and CDR2 is YYEKEE (reference sequence). The CDR3 sequence is 15 residues long. Trimming removed 0 bases from V and 3 bases from J; junction bases left unmatched: 3. The CDR3 protein is CASSLAGTGYTEAFF. CDR3 coding DNA: TGTGCCAGCAGCTTGGCCGGGACAGGGTACACTGAAGCTTTCTTT.

This clone was detected many times. This chain connects TRBV6-2 or TRBV6-3 to TRBJ2-7; D uncertain. CDR1 is MNHEY, CDR2 SVGEGT, per germline. The CDR3 is made up of 15 amino acids. V shed 0 bases and J shed 5 bases, with 14 bases lying between them. CDR3 protein: CASSYSVQFYDEQYF. CDR3 DNA sequence: TGTGCCAGCAGTTACTCCGTCCAGTTTTACGACGAGCAGTACTTC.

The chain carries TRBV10-3 and TRBJ2-2, with D unclear. V gave up 0 bases and J gave up 6 bases, with 5 bases separating them. The CDR3 is 13 residues long. Per the germline V gene, CDR1 is ENHRY and CDR2 is SYGVKD. Here the CDR3 DNA reads TGTGCCATCAGTGAGTCACCGGCCGGGGAGCTGTTTTTT. Translated, it gives CAISESPAGELFF.

This chain connects TRBV27 to TRBJ1-2; 7 bases are a match to TRBD1. This CDR3 has 14 amino acids. CDR1 MNHEY and CDR2 SMNVEV come from the germline V gene (reference sequence). V gave up 4 bases and J gave up 2 bases; unmatched junction bases: 4. CDR3: CASSSMTGNYGYTF. In DNA, the CDR3 is TGTGCCAGCAGTTCAATGACAGGGAACTATGGCTACACCTTC.